This is a list of T cell receptor beta chains from one sample in a study of radiotherapy plus CTLA-4 blockade in lung cancer. This table comes from immunoSEQ multiplex PCR, and its TCRdb copy is limited to in-frame clones, with some not included. Of 75,000 to 95,000 clones listed, 72% were seen once; the top ten hold over 13%. The sequenced sample was peripheral blood, obtained from a patient treated with radiotherapy plus ipilimumab. These receptor sequences come from a human donor with non-small cell lung cancer that progressed on radiotherapy plus ipilimumab. Both conserved end residues are part of each CDR3.

v_call,j_call,cdr3_aa
TRBV18,TRBJ1-3,CASSPVPGTSGGNTIYF
TRBV19,TRBJ1-5,CASGGLAGLNQPQHF
TRBV10-1,TRBJ1-1,CASNAEMNTEAFF
TRBV28,TRBJ2-7,CASSSRDRFTYEQYF
TRBV7-2,TRBJ1-2,CASSLAGGGDYGYTF
TRBV5-4,TRBJ2-3,CASSLGAGATDTQYF
TRBV28,TRBJ1-1,CASSSFTAGTEAFF
TRBV4-2,TRBJ1-1,CASSQGASLDTEAFF
TRBV14,TRBJ2-2,CASSQGQGVVTGELFF
TRBV19,TRBJ1-3,CASSTDVTHPGNTIYF
TRBV6-5,TRBJ1-2,CASSPTGGNYGYTF
TRBV18,TRBJ2-7,CASSGRGARGSYEQYF
TRBV6-1,TRBJ1-2,CASTPGTGGGYGYTF
TRBV5-1,TRBJ1-1,CASSLGTRSTEAFF
TRBV14,TRBJ2-1,CASSQPGDPYNEQFF
TRBV4-1,TRBJ2-1,CASSQDFGLAVPEQFF
TRBV2,TRBJ2-3,CASSLTENTQYF
TRBV27,TRBJ2-5,CASSPGGGGQETQYF
TRBV4-2,TRBJ1-6,CASSRDLLNSPLHF
TRBV28,TRBJ1-3,CASSLGGTNSGNTIYF
TRBV5-4,TRBJ1-1,CASSLGSGTEAFF
TRBV28,TRBJ1-1,CASWADSLPEAFF
TRBV2,TRBJ1-5,CASSGSRGASNQPQHF
TRBV7-8,TRBJ1-5,CASSSHFIRERGNQPQHF
TRBV7-8,TRBJ1-5,CASSSLGRGNQPQHF
TRBV29-1,TRBJ2-1,CSGLGLAGGNERLF
TRBV6-1,TRBJ1-1,CASSESGRTEAFF
TRBV2,TRBJ2-7,CASGLFYEQYF
TRBV6-1,TRBJ2-2,CASSDFNTGELFF